The rows below give T cell receptor beta chains drawn from one sample of a study of T cell repertoires in cytomegalovirus infection. TCRdb reanalysed the reads using MiXCR and keeps one entry per CDR3 protein. The top ten clones hold under 15% of a sample with about 530,000 distinct CDR3 sequences, 26% of them seen once. Sequences were obtained from PBMCs. These receptors originate from a human donor in good health (CMV status not recorded). Some clones in this sample may be carry-over from other donors' samples. The CDR3 runs from the conserved cysteine through the conserved F or W. The D gene is left open where the match is weak. Not every row has a clone size; where given, it reads once, few, many or a size class.

NA	TRBV12-3/TRBV12-4	TRBJ2-3	many	TGTGCCAGCACCCCAGGGAGCGGCACAGATACGCAGTATTTT	CASTPGSGTDTQYF
NA	TRBV12-3/TRBV12-4	TRBJ2-1	NA	TGTGCCAGCAGTTTAGTCGGGGGCCACAATGAGCAGTTCTTC	CASSLVGGHNEQFF
NA	TRBV7-2	TRBJ1-2	many	TGTGCCAGCAGCTCGGGGGGGTGGGTCCATGGCTACACCTTC	CASSSGGWVHGYTF
NA	TRBV4-1	TRBJ2-7	NA	TGCGCCAGCAGCCCCCGGGAATTCTACGAGCAGTACTTC	CASSPREFYEQYF
NA	TRBV5-6	TRBJ1-1	few	TGTGCCAGCAGCCCCAACCAGGGGATGAACACTGAAGCTTTCTTT	CASSPNQGMNTEAFF
TRBD2	TRBV6-2/TRBV6-3	TRBJ2-1	NA	TGTGCCAGCACCCACGCGGGGGGTAACAATGAGCAGTTCTTC	CASTHAGGNNEQFF
NA	TRBV11-2	TRBJ1-4	NA	TGTGCCAGCAGCTCACTCAGACAGGAACTTAATGAAAAACTGTTTTTT	CASSSLRQELNEKLFF
NA	TRBV7-2	TRBJ1-5	many	TGTGCCAGCAGCTATAGCGGGCCCAATCAGCCCCAGCATTTT	CASSYSGPNQPQHF
TRBD2	TRBV11-3	TRBJ2-1	many	TGTGCCAGCAGCTTCCCCGACAGGGAGACCGGACTAGCGGGAGTCTACAATGAGCAGTTCTTC	CASSFPDRETGLAGVYNEQFF
NA	TRBV7-9	TRBJ1-1	NA	TGTGCCAGCAGCTTACCTACGGCGAGGAACACTGAAGCTTTCTTT	CASSLPTARNTEAFF
TRBD1	TRBV20-1	TRBJ1-2	NA	TGCAGTGCCACCTCCGGGACAGGGGGTGGCTACACCTTC	CSATSGTGGGYTF
NA	TRBV6-5	TRBJ1-4	few	TGTGCCAGCAGCCGCACGGAAGGAAAACTGTTTTTT	CASSRTEGKLFF
TRBD1	TRBV5-6	TRBJ2-7	few	TGTGCCAGCAGCCCTGGACAGGTTGGCGAGCAGTACTTC	CASSPGQVGEQYF
NA	TRBV7-2	TRBJ2-2	many	TGTGCCAGCAGCTTAGTAATCAGGGGGAGGACCGGGGAGCTGTTTTTT	CASSLVIRGRTGELFF
NA	TRBV20-1	TRBJ2-1	NA	TGCAGTGCTGGGAGCAGGCCCGGCGGTTCTAATGAGCAGTTCTTC	CSAGSRPGGSNEQFF
NA	TRBV9	TRBJ1-3	NA	TGTGCCAGCAGCGTAGGATTGGGAGCGGGAAACACCATATATTTT	CASSVGLGAGNTIYF
NA	TRBV12-3/TRBV12-4	TRBJ1-4	few	TGTGCCAGCAGTTGGGCGGGACCCCGAAATGAAAAACTGTTTTTT	CASSWAGPRNEKLFF
NA	TRBV4-3	TRBJ1-3	NA	TGCGCCAGCAGCCAAGATACAGGGTACGGAAACACCATATATTTT	CASSQDTGYGNTIYF
TRBD1	TRBV7-9	TRBJ2-2	few	TGTGCCAGCAGCTTCGCAGGGGGTGAGCTGTTTTTT	CASSFAGGELFF
TRBD1	TRBV7-2	TRBJ2-4	many	TGTGCCAGCAGCTCGGACAGGGCCAAAAACATTCAGTACTTC	CASSSDRAKNIQYF
NA	TRBV3-1	TRBJ2-2	NA	TGTGCCAGCAGCCTTAAACTAGGCATCGGGGAGCTGTTTTTT	CASSLKLGIGELFF
NA	TRBV7-3	TRBJ2-7	few	TGTGCCAGCAGTATGGAGGGTAACGAGCAGTACTTC	CASSMEGNEQYF
NA	TRBV18	TRBJ2-3	NA	TGTGCCAGCTCATACGGGACAAGCACAGATACGCAGTATTTT	CASSYGTSTDTQYF
NA	TRBV11-1	TRBJ2-1	NA	TGTGCCAGCAGCTTTCTCCGGAGTCGCAATGAGCAGTTCTTC	CASSFLRSRNEQFF
NA	TRBV7-8	TRBJ1-1	many	TGTGCCAGCAGCTTAGCAGGGAGGAACACTGAAGCTTTCTTT	CASSLAGRNTEAFF
NA	TRBV19	TRBJ1-1	few	TGTGCCAGTAGTATTTCGGCCAGAAAAAGGAACACTGAAGCTTTCTTT	CASSISARKRNTEAFF
TRBD1	TRBV12-3/TRBV12-4	TRBJ2-2	NA	TGTGCCAGCAGTCCGCCCAGACAGGGATGGAAGGTGGAGCTGTTTTTT	CASSPPRQGWKVELFF
TRBD2	TRBV28	TRBJ2-2	many	TGTGCCAGCAGTTTCTCGTTTAGTAGCGGGACCTTATTCACCGGGGAGCTGTTTTTT	CASSFSFSSGTLFTGELFF
TRBD1	TRBV12-3/TRBV12-4	TRBJ1-2	few	TGTGCCAGCAGCTACCGACAGGGGGCCAGTGGCTACACCTTC	CASSYRQGASGYTF
NA	TRBV7-9	TRBJ2-1	NA	TGTGCCAGCAGCTCCCCATTGGAGGGTCGCTCCTACAATGAGCAGTTCTTC	CASSSPLEGRSYNEQFF
TRBD1	TRBV2	TRBJ1-1	NA	TGTGCCAGCAGGGGGGGACAGATGCGAGTTAGAACTGAAGCTTTCTTT	CASRGGQMRVRTEAFF
TRBD1	TRBV20-1	TRBJ1-4	few	TGCAGTGCTAGAGATCGCACAGGGGGGGGTGAAAAACTGTTTTTT	CSARDRTGGGEKLFF
NA	TRBV7-9	TRBJ1-3	NA	TGTGCCAGCAGCTCAGGGGTTTACTCTGGAAACACCATATATTTT	CASSSGVYSGNTIYF
NA	TRBV28	TRBJ1-1	few	TGTGCCAGCAGTTTAGGGGCCAGGGGCATAAATGCTTTCTTT	CASSLGARGINAFF
NA	TRBV6-5	TRBJ1-2	NA	TGTGCCAGCAGCCCCACAGGGAGAGGCAGCTATGGCTACACCTTC	CASSPTGRGSYGYTF
TRBD2	TRBV7-2	TRBJ2-4	NA	TGTGCCAGCAGCTCCGTAGCGGGAGGAGCCAAAAACATTCAGTACTTC	CASSSVAGGAKNIQYF
NA	TRBV4-1	TRBJ2-1	NA	TGCGCCAGCAGCCAAGGGGACGTCTACAATGAGCAGTTCTTC	CASSQGDVYNEQFF
TRBD1	TRBV7-9	TRBJ2-3	many	TGTGCCAGCAGCTTCGGACAGGGGCTCACAGATACGCAGTATTTT	CASSFGQGLTDTQYF
NA	TRBV5-1	TRBJ1-4	NA	TGCGCCAGCAGCTTGGAACAGCCCAATGAAAAACTGTTTTTT	CASSLEQPNEKLFF
NA	TRBV25-1	TRBJ2-5	NA	TGTGCCAGCGCGCCCCTGACTGGTTATGAAGAGACCCAGTACTTC	CASAPLTGYEETQYF
NA	TRBV28	TRBJ1-1	NA	TGTGCCAGCAGTTCATTACAGGGAGGGGACACTGAAGCTTTCTTT	CASSSLQGGDTEAFF
NA	TRBV19	TRBJ1-4	few	TGTGCCGCCCGGGACTTCGTGGATGAAAAACTGTTTTTT	CAARDFVDEKLFF
TRBD1	TRBV27	TRBJ2-7	NA	TGTGCCAGCAGTCCAAACCCTCGACAGGGGATTACACCGTTC	CASSPNPRQGITPF
NA	TRBV7-2	TRBJ2-7	many	TGTGCCAGCAGCCTACAGCTTTCCTACGAGCAGTACTTC	CASSLQLSYEQYF
NA	TRBV7-6	TRBJ2-7	few	TGTGCCAGCAGCCCCGGGAAACGCTACGAGCAGTACTTC	CASSPGKRYEQYF
NA	TRBV19	TRBJ2-4	NA	TGTGCCAGTAGTGCCAAGTTTTTAGCCAAAAACATTCAGTACTTC	CASSAKFLAKNIQYF
NA	TRBV28	TRBJ2-3	NA	TGTGCCAGCATCGGGAGTACCATGAATACGCAGTATTTT	CASIGSTMNTQYF
TRBD2	TRBV2	TRBJ2-5	few	TGTGCCAGCAGTAGCGCCGGGGGGAAAGAGACCCAGTACTTC	CASSSAGGKETQYF
TRBD1	TRBV15	TRBJ1-6	NA	TGTGCCACCAGCAGAGATCGATACGGTGAGGGGGCTAATTCACCCCTCCACTTT	CATSRDRYGEGANSPLHF
TRBD1	TRBV5-5	TRBJ1-4	NA	TGTGCCAGCAGCGGGAGAAGGACAGGGGGTAATGAAAAACTGTTTTTT	CASSGRRTGGNEKLFF
TRBD1	TRBV11-2	TRBJ1-2	few	TGTGCCAGCAGGGGAAAGCCGGGACAGGGGGCCAATGGCTACACCTTC	CASRGKPGQGANGYTF
TRBD1	TRBV5-1	TRBJ1-1	NA	TGCGCCAGCAGCATTGGGGGGACAGGCGATGAAGCTTTCTTT	CASSIGGTGDEAFF
NA	TRBV19	TRBJ1-1	few	TGTGCCAGTAGTATGGCAGTTATGAACACTGAAGCTTTCTTT	CASSMAVMNTEAFF
TRBD2	TRBV12-3/TRBV12-4	TRBJ2-1	NA	TGTGCCAGCAGAGATCCGGGACTAGCGGGAGGAGGACACAATGAGCAGTTCTTC	CASRDPGLAGGGHNEQFF
NA	TRBV4-1	TRBJ1-2	NA	TGCGCCAGCAGCCCGGGATACGTGTGGGATGGCTACACCTTC	CASSPGYVWDGYTF